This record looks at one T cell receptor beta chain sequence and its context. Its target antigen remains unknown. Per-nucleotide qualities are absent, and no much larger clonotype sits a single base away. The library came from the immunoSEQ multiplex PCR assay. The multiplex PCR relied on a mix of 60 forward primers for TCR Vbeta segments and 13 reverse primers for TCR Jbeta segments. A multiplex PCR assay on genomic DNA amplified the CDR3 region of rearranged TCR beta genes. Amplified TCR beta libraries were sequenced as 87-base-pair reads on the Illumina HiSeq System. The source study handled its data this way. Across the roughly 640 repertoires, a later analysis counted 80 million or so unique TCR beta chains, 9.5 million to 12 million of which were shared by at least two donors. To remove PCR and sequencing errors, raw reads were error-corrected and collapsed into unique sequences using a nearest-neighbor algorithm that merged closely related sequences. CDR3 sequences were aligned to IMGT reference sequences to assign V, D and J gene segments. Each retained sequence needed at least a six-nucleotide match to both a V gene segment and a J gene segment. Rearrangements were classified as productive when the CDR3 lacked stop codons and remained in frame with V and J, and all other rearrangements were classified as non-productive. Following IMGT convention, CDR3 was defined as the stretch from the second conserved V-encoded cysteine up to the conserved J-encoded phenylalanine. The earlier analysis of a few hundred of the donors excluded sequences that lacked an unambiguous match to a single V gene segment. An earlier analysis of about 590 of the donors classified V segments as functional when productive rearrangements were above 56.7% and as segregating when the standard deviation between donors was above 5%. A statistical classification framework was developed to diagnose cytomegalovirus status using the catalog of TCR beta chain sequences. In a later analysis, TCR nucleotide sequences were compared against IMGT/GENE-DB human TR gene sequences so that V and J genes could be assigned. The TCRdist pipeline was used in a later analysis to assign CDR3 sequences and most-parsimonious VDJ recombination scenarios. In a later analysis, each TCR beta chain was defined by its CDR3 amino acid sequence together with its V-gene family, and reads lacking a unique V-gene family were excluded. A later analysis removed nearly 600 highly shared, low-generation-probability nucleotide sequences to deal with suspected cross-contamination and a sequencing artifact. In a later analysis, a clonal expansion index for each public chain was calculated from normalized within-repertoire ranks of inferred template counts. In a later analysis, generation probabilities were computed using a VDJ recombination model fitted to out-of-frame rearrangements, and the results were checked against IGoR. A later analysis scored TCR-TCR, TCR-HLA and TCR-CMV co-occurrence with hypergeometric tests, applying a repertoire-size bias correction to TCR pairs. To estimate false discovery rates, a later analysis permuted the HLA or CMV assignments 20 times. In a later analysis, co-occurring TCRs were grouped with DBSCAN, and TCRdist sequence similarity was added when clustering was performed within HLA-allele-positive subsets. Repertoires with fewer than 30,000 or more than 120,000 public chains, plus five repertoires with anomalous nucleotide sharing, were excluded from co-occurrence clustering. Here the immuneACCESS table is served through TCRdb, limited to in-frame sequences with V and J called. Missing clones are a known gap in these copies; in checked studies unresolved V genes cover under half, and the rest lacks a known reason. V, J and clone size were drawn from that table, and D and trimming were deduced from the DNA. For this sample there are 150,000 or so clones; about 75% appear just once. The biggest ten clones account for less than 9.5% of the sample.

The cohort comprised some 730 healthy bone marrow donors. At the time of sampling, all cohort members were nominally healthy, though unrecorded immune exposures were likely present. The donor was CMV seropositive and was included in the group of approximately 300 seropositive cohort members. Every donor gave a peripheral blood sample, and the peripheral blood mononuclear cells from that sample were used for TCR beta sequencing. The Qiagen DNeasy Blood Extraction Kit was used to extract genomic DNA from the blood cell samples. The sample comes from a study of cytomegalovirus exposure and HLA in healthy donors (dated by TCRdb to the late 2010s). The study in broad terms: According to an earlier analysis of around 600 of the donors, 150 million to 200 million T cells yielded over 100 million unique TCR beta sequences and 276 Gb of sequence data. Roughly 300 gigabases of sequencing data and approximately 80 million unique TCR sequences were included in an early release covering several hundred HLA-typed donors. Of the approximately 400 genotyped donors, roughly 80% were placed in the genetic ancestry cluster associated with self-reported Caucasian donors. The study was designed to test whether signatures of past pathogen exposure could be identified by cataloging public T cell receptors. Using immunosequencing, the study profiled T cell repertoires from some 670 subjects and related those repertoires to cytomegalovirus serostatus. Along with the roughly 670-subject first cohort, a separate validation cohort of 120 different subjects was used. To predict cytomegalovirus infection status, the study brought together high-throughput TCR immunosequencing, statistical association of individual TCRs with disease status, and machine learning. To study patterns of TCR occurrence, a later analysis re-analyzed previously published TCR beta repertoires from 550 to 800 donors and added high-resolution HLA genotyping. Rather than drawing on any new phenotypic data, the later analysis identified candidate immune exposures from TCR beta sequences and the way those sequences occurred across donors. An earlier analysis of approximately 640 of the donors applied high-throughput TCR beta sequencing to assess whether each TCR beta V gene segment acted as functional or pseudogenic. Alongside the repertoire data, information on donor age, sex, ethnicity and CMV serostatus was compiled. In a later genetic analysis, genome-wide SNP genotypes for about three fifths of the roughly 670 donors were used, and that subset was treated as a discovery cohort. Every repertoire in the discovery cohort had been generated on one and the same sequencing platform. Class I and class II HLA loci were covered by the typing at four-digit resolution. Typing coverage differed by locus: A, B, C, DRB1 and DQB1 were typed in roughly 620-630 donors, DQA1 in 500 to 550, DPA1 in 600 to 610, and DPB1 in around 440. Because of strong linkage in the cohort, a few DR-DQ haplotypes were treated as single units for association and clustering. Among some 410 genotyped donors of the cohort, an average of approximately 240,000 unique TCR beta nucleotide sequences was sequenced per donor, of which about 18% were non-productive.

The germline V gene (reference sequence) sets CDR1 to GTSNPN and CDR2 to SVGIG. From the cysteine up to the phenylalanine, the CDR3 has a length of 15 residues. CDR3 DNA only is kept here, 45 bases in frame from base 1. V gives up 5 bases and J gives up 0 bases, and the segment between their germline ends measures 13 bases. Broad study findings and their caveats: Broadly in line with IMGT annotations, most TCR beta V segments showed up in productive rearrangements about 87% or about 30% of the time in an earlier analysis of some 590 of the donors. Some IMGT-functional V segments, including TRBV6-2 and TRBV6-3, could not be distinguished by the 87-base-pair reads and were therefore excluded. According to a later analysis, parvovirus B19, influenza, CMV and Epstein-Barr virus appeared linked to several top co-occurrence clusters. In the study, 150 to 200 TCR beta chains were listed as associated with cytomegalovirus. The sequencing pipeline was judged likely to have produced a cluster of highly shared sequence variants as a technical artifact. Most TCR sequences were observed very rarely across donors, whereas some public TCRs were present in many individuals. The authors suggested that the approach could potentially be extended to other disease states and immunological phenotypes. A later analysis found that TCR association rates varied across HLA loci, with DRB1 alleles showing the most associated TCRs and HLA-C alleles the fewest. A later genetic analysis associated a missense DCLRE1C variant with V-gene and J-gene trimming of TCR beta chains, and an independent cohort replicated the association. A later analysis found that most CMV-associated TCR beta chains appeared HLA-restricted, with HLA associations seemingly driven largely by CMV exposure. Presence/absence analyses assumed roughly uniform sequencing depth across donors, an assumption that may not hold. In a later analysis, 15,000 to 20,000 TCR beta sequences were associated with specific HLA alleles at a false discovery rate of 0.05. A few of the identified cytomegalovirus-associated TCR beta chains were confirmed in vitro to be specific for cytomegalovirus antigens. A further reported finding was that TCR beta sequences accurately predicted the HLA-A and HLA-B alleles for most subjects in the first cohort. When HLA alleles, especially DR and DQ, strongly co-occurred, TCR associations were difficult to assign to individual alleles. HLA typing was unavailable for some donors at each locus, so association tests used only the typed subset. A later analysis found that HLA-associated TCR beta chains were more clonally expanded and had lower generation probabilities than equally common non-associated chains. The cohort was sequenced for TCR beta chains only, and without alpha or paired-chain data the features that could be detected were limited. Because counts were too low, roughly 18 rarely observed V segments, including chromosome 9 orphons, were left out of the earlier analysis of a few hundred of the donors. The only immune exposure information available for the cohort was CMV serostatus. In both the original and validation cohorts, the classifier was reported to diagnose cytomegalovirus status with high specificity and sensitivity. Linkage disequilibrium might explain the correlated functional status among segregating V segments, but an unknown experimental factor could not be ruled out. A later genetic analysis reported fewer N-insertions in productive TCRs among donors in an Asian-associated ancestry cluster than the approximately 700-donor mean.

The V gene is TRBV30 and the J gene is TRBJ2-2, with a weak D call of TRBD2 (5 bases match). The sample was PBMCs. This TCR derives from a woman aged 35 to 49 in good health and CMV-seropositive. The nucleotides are TGTGCCTGGCATTTTGGAGCGGCGAACACCGGGGAGCTGTTTTTT. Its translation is CAWHFGAANTGELFF.